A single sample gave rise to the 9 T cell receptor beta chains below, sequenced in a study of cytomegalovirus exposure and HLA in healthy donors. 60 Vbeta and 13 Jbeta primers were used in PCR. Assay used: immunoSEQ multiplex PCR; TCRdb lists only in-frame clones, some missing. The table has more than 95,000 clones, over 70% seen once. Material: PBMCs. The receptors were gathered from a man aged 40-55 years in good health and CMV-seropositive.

CDR3 coding DNA: TGTGCCAGCAGCTTGAAGGGGAGGACTGAAGCTTTCTTT. It encodes CASSLKGRTEAFF. The rearrangement uses TRBV7-9 and TRBJ1-1; tentatively, D is TRBD1 (5 bases). The germline CDR1 and CDR2 sequences are SEHNR and FQNEAQ (reference sequence). The CDR3 has 13 residues. The V and J ends lost 3 bases and 5 bases respectively, with 10 bases between them.

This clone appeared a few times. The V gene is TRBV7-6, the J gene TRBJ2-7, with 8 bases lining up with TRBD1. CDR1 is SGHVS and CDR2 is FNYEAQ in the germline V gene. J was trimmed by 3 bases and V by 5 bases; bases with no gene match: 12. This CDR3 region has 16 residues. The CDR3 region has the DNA TGTGCCAGCAGCCCTGGAAGACGGACAGGGATCTACGAGCAGTACTTC. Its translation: CASSPGRRTGIYEQYF.

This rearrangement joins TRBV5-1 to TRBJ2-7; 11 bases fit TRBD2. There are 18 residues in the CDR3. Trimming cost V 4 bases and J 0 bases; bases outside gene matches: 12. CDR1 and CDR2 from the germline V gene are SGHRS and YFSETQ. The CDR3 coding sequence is TGCGCCAGCAGCCTACTAGCGGGTAGCGGGAGGGCCTCCTACGAGCAGTACTTC. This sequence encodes CASSLLAGSGRASYEQYF.

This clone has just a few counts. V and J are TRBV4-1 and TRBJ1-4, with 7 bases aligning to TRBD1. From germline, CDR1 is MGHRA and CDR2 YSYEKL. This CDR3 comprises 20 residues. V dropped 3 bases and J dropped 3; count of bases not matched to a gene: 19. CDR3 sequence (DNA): TGCGCCAGCAGCCAGGCCCACAGGGGATCGGAGAGGTCGGCTAATGAAAAACTGTTTTTT. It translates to CASSQAHRGSERSANEKLFF.

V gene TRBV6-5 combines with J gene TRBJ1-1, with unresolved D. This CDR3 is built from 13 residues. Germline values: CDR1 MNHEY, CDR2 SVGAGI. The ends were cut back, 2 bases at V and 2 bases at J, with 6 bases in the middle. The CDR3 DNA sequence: TGTGCCAGCAGTTACGCGGAAAACACTGAAGCTTTCTTT. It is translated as CASSYAENTEAFF.

CDR3 protein: CASTTGLYEQYF. The CDR3 DNA follows: TGCGCCAGTACGACAGGGCTCTACGAGCAGTACTTC. The chain recombines TRBV23-1 with TRBJ2-7; 7 bases align to TRBD1. TRBV23-1 is sorted into the ORF group, with uncertain function. V shed 9 bases and J 3 bases; nucleotides not matched to a gene: 5. The CDR3 loop spans 12 amino acids.

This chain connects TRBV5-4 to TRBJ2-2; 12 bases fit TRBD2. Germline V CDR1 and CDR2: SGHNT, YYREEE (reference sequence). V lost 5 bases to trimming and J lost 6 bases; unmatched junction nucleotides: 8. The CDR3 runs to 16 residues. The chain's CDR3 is CASRPTSGGLAGELFF. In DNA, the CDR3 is TGTGCCAGCAGGCCCACTAGCGGGGGGTTGGCCGGGGAGCTGTTTTTT.

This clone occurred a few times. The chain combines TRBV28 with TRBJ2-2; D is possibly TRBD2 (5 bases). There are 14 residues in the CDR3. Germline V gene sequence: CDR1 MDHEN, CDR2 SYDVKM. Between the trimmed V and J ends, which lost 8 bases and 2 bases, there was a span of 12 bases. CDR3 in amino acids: CASLAGQNTGELFF. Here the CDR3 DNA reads TGTGCCAGCCTAGCCGGGCAAAACACCGGGGAGCTGTTTTTT.

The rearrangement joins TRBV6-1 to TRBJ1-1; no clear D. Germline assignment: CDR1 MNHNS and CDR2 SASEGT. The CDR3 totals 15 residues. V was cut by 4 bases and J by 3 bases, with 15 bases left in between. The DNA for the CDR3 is TGTGCCAGCAGTGTGTGGGAGACCGAAGACACTGAAGCTTTCTTT. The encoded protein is CASSVWETEDTEAFF.